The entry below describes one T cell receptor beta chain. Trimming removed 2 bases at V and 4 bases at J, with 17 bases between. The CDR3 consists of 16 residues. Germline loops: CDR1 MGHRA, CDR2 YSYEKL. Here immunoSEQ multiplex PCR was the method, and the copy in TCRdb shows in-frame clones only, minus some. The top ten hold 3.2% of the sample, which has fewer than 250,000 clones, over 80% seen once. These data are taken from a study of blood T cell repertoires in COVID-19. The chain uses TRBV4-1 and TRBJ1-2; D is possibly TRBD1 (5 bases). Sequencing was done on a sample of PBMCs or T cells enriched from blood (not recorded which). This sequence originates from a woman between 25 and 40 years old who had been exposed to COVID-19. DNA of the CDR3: TGCGCCAGCAGCCAAAGTTCCTTAGGGCAGGGCTATGGCTACACCTTC. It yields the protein CASSQSSLGQGYGYTF.